The clone carrying this T cell receptor beta chain was counted a single time. The antigen remains unidentified. A read error may produce the germline difference seen at one junction end. The data belong to a study of shared clonotypes between healthy human individuals. Whole-study findings and limits: Several donors held about 5% of naive CD4 clonotypes in common. In having few donors, the study represented limited genetic and exposure-history diversity.

The assay was immunoSEQ multiplex PCR, and TCRdb's table has in-frame clones only and misses some. Of some 1.5 million clones listed, around 97% were seen once; the top ten hold over 1%. CDR1 and CDR2 (germline): KGHSH, LQKENI. The CDR3 is 13 amino acids. The chain carries TRBV18 and TRBJ2-7; D unclear. The receptor was derived from a man younger than 45 in good health. The sample consisted of naive CD4+ T cells sorted from blood. Stated subset: CD45RA+ positively selected. The CDR3 region is CASPPRSSYEQYF. Written as DNA, the CDR3 is TGTGCCAGCCCACCTCGAAGCTCCTACGAGCAGTACTTC.